One sample yielded the 32 T cell receptor beta chains listed below, sequenced in a study of T cells in Graves' hyperthyroidism and ophthalmopathy. RNA transcripts yielded amplified TCR beta CDR3 regions. Using the HTBI primer set, a first-round RT-PCR was run on the TCR CDR3. TCRdb analysed the multiplex PCR reads with MiXCR anew, one entry per CDR3 protein. The sample holds around 300,000 distinct CDR3 sequences, approximately 19% seen once. The sample taken for sequencing was blood. These receptors came from a man in his forties or fifties with Graves' ophthalmopathy.

Regarding this clonotype: It may be a read error: a sequence one base away is much more abundant. The chain employs TRBV28 and TRBJ1-1, with D possibly being TRBD1 (6 bases). The length of the CDR3 is 14 residues. Germline V gene lookup returns CDR1 MDHEN and CDR2 SYDVKM. CDR3 amino acids: CDSSFGGLNTEAFF. The CDR3 DNA sequence: TGTGACAGCAGTTTCGGGGGGCTGAACACTGAAGCTTTCTTT.

This chain joins TRBV20-1 and TRBJ2-7; 14 bases are shared with TRBD2. The CDR3 totals 19 residues. Losses at the gene ends were 0 bases for V and 3 bases for J; bases not matched to a gene: 13. Germline V gene lookup returns CDR1 DFQATT and CDR2 SNEGSKA (reference sequence). CDR3 bases: TGCAGTGCTAGAGATCTAGGACTAGCGGGAGGAGGGGGGCTCTACGAGCAGTACTTC. The encoded protein is CSARDLGLAGGGGLYEQYF.

This chain links TRBV24-1 with TRBJ2-7; a possible D gene is TRBD2 (6 bases). The germline CDR1 and CDR2 sequences are KGHDR and SFDVKD. The ends were cut back, 4 bases at V and 2 bases at J, with 11 bases in the middle. The CDR3 extends over 14 amino acids. The DNA for the CDR3 is TGTGCCACCAGTGAGTCGGGACTTCCCTACGAGCAGTACTTC. Amino acids: CATSESGLPYEQYF.

This clonotype was counted between two and nine times. This chain links TRBV20-1 with TRBJ2-3; D might be TRBD1 (6 bases). V was clipped by 1 base and J by 3 bases, with 14 bases between them. This CDR3 region has 15 residues. Per germline, CDR1 DFQATT and CDR2 SNEGSKA (reference sequence). Written as DNA, the CDR3 is TGCAGTGCTAGAGTGGGGGCCCTAGGTACAGATACGCAGTATTTT. It codes for CSARVGALGTDTQYF.

The chain combines TRBV9 with TRBJ2-1; D is undetermined. CDR1 and CDR2 (germline): SGDLS, YYNGEE. The CDR3 sequence is 16 residues long. V shed 3 bases and J shed 2 bases, with 15 bases lying between them. Here the CDR3 reads CASSARVGPTYNEQFF. Written as DNA, the CDR3 is TGTGCCAGCAGCGCCCGGGTCGGGCCCACCTACAATGAGCAGTTCTTC.

This clonotype showed up many times. The rearrangement joins TRBV19 to TRBJ1-5; unclear D gene. The CDR3 sequence is 13 residues long. Germline CDR1 reads LNHDA; CDR2 reads SQIVND (reference sequence). Trimming pared 9 bases from V and 4 bases from J, leaving 13 bases between. In DNA, the CDR3 is TGTGCCAGCAGCACCAGACCTAATCAGCCCCAGCATTTT. Protein sequence: CASSTRPNQPQHF.

This chain uses TRBV29-1 with TRBJ1-2; D not resolved. The germline V and J ends were trimmed by 1 base and 4 bases, with 10 bases remaining between them. This CDR3 is built from 13 residues. Germline CDR1 reads SQVTM; CDR2 reads ANQGSEA. CDR3 nucleotide sequence: TGCAGCGTTGAAGTGAAGGTTGGCTATGGCTACACCTTC. Translation: CSVEVKVGYGYTF.

Comment on this clonotype: This may stem from a read error, because a much larger clone lies one nucleotide away. V gene TRBV11-2 combines with J gene TRBJ2-5, with D possibly TRBD1 on 6 matching bases. Per the germline V gene, CDR1 is SGHAT and CDR2 is FQNNGV. This CDR3 has 14 amino acids. The DNA of the CDR3 is TGTGCCGGCAGGGTAACAGGGAGCCAAGAGACCCAGTACTTC. Its protein product is CAGRVTGSQETQYF. The full variable domain, with the rest looked up from reference TRBV11-2 and TRBJ2-5, is EAGVAQSPRYKIIEKRQSVAFWCNPISGHATLYWYQQILGQGPKLLIQFQNNGVVDDSQLPKDRFSAERLKGVDSTLKIQPAKLEDSAVYLCAGRVTGSQETQYFGPGTRLLVL.

This clonotype has only a few counts. The chain uses TRBV29-1 and TRBJ2-7; 9 nucleotides line up with TRBD2. Germline values: CDR1 SQVTM, CDR2 ANQGSEA. Trimming at V came to 5 bases and at J to 7 bases, leaving 18 bases not matched to a gene. The CDR3 loop spans 16 amino acids. The CDR3, as DNA: TGCAGCGTTAACGGGGTAGCGGGAGCTTCCCTGCGGGAGCAGTACTTC. Protein sequence: CSVNGVAGASLREQYF.

This clonotype was picked up many times. The rearrangement joins TRBV28 to TRBJ1-5, with 7 bases identical to TRBD1. The CDR3 extends over 17 amino acids. With 6 bases clipped from V and 4 bases from J, the junction kept 15 bases outside the gene matches. Looked up from germline, CDR1 is MDHEN and CDR2 is SYDVKM. CDR3 nucleotide sequence: TGTGCCAGCAGCCGAATAACAGGGGCAGCGGGGAATCAGCCCCAGCATTTT. Its translation is CASSRITGAAGNQPQHF. The whole variable domain, filled in from reference TRBV28 and TRBJ1-5, reads DVKVTQSSRYLVKRTGEKVFLECVQDMDHENMFWYRQDPGLGLRLIYFSYDVKMKEKGDIPEGYSVSREKKERFSLILESASTNQTSMYLCASSRITGAAGNQPQHFGDGTRLSIL.

V and J are TRBV12-3 or TRBV12-4 and TRBJ1-1; 7 bases line up with TRBD1. This CDR3 comprises 15 residues. V dropped 6 bases and J dropped 0; count of bases not matched to a gene: 7. CDR3 bases: TGTGCCAGCAGCCAACAGGGGAATTTGAACACTGAAGCTTTCTTT. The encoded protein is CASSQQGNLNTEAFF.

The chain is built from TRBV6-1 and TRBJ2-7; the match to TRBD2 covers 11 bases. CDR1 and CDR2 (germline): MNHNS, SASEGT. With 6 bases clipped from V and 2 bases from J, the junction kept 9 bases outside the gene matches. This CDR3 comprises 16 residues. The DNA of the CDR3 is TGTGCCAGCAGGGACACCGGGACTAGCGGACCCTACGAGCAGTACTTC. This codes for CASRDTGTSGPYEQYF.

The chain uses TRBV29-1 and TRBJ2-3; tentatively, D is TRBD2 (6 bases). The ends were cut back, 3 bases at V and 1 base at J, with 11 bases in the middle. CDR1 is SQVTM, CDR2 ANQGSEA, per germline. This CDR3 has 14 amino acids. CDR3 in DNA: TGCAGCGTTGAGGGGGGTGTGGGCACAGATACGCAGTATTTT. Its protein product is CSVEGGVGTDTQYF.

This chain joins TRBV29-1 and TRBJ1-5; D call uncertain. CDR3 size: 12 residues. The ends were cut back, 4 bases at V and 0 bases at J, with 4 bases in the middle. The V gene's germline CDR1 is SQVTM and CDR2 ANQGSEA. DNA for the CDR3: TGCAGCGTTGCAGATAGCAATCAGCCCCAGCATTTT. This encodes CSVADSNQPQHF.

This chain connects TRBV27 to TRBJ2-3; D is possibly TRBD1 (6 bases). V lost 5 bases and J lost 1, with 25 bases in between. This CDR3 has 19 amino acids. Germline CDR1 and CDR2: MNHEY and SMNVEV (reference sequence). CDR3 sequence (DNA): TGTGCCAGCAGTCCCGGTACAGGGATGAGGTCACCAGGCACAGATACGCAGTATTTT. Encoded protein: CASSPGTGMRSPGTDTQYF.

This clonotype occurred once. V gene TRBV20-1 combines with J gene TRBJ1-3; D possibly corresponds to TRBD1 (5 bases). Germline values: CDR1 DFQATT, CDR2 SNEGSKA (reference sequence). V lost 3 bases and J lost 4, with 13 bases in between. CDR3 size: 14 residues. Here the CDR3 reads CSASDRSGGNTIYF. CDR3 DNA: TGCAGTGCTAGCGACAGATCGGGGGGAAACACCATATATTTT.

This clonotype was picked up many times. This chain links TRBV12-3 or TRBV12-4 with TRBJ2-5; D remains unclear. V lost 6 bases and J lost 12, with 14 bases in between. CDR3 length: 11 amino acids. CDR3 DNA: TGTGCCAGCAGCCTGACCCAACTTAAGTACTTC. Encoded protein: CASSLTQLKYF.

To note about this clonotype: A junction end diverges from the germline sequence, so it may reflect a read error. This chain links TRBV6-1 with TRBJ1-6; D is possibly TRBD1 (5 bases). This CDR3 is built from 17 residues. The germline V gene has CDR1 MNHNS and CDR2 SASEGT. The CDR3: CASSEKTVLSYNSPLHF. The CDR3 nucleotides read TGTGCCAGCAGTGAAAAGACAGTTCTCTCCTACAATTCACCCCTCCACTTT.

This clonotype was seen many times. The chain uses TRBV7-8 and TRBJ1-2, with D uncertain. CDR3 length: 13 amino acids. Per germline, CDR1 SGHVS and CDR2 FQNEAQ. V was shortened by 5 bases and J by 3 bases, with 10 bases between the two germline ends. The CDR3 DNA is TGTGCCAGCAGCCCCCGGGAAGACTATGGCTACACCTTC. Its translation: CASSPREDYGYTF.

This clonotype was counted at least ten times. This chain uses TRBV15 with TRBJ2-3; weak D call: TRBD1 (5 bases). The CDR3 extends over 14 amino acids. Germline CDR1 is LNHNV and CDR2 is YYDKDF (reference sequence). Trimming took 0 bases from V and 4 from J, leaving 8 bases between them. The CDR3 DNA is TGTGCCACCAGCAGAGATATACAGGCAGATACGCAGTATTTT. Its translation is CATSRDIQADTQYF.

The chain has TRBV5-1 and TRBJ2-5; 8 nucleotides align to TRBD1. Germline CDR1 and CDR2: SGHRS and YFSETQ. The V and J ends lost 4 bases and 7 bases, in that order; junction bases with no gene match: 9. This CDR3 contains 14 residues. In DNA, the CDR3 is TGCGCCAGCAGCGCAGGGACAGGCGGAGCGACCCAGTACTTC. This codes for CASSAGTGGATQYF.

The chain combines TRBV20-1 with TRBJ2-7; D call uncertain. The CDR3 contains 13 residues. CDR1 and CDR2 from the germline V gene are DFQATT and SNEGSKA (reference sequence). Trimming cost V 6 bases and J 7 bases, with 19 bases left between them. Written as DNA, the CDR3 is TGCAGTGCCGCCGTCGGTTTGGGGTTAGAGCAGTACTTC. It specifies CSAAVGLGLEQYF.

The V and J genes are TRBV20-1 and TRBJ2-3; TRBD2 matches at 9 bases. The CDR3 contains 14 residues. The germline V gene encodes CDR1 DFQATT and CDR2 SNEGSKA (reference sequence). Trimming removed 6 bases from V and 3 bases from J; junction bases left unmatched: 7. The CDR3 DNA sequence: TGCAGTGCCCTGTTAAGCGGGGGGACAGATACGCAGTATTTT. This encodes CSALLSGGTDTQYF.

This chain connects TRBV7-2 to TRBJ1-1; D gene uncertain. Germline CDR1 reads SGHTA; CDR2 reads FQGNSA. The CDR3 covers 15 residues. Between the trimmed V and J ends, which lost 1 base and 4 bases, there was a span of 13 bases. CDR3 DNA: TGTGCCAGCAGCTTAGGAAGGGTTTTGGGCACTGAAGCTTTCTTT. It specifies CASSLGRVLGTEAFF.

V and J are TRBV20-1 and TRBJ2-1; 10 bases fit TRBD2. The J segment lost 5 bases and the V segment lost 4 bases, leaving 11 bases of the junction unmatched. CDR1 and CDR2 from the germline V gene are DFQATT and SNEGSKA (reference sequence). This CDR3 region has 16 residues. In DNA form, the CDR3 reads TGCAGTGCTACCACTTCCGGGACTAGCGCCGACAATGAGCAGTTCTTC. It specifies CSATTSGTSADNEQFF.

The V and J genes are TRBV28 and TRBJ1-6; possible D gene TRBD1, 5 bases. Per germline, CDR1 MDHEN and CDR2 SYDVKM. The CDR3 loop spans 14 amino acids. V was clipped by 7 bases and J by 6 bases, with 13 bases between them. The chain's CDR3 is CASIETRVNSPLHF. CDR3 bases: TGTGCCAGCATCGAGACCAGGGTTAATTCACCCCTCCACTTT.

This chain joins TRBV12-3 or TRBV12-4 and TRBJ2-1, with D hard to call. The ends were cut back, 3 bases at V and 7 bases at J, with 13 bases in the middle. This CDR3 contains 14 residues. This CDR3 reads CASSFPRVLNEQFF. The CDR3, as DNA: TGTGCCAGCAGTTTCCCTAGGGTTCTGAATGAGCAGTTCTTC.

V is TRBV5-6 and J is TRBJ1-4; no clear D gene. The CDR3 is 12 residues long. Trimming stripped 3 bases from V and 8 bases from J, with 8 bases between. Germline lookup yields CDR1 SGHDT and CDR2 YYEEEE. Here the CDR3 DNA reads TGTGCCAGCAGCTGGGGATCAGAAAAACTGTTTTTT. Translated: CASSWGSEKLFF. Using reference TRBV5-6 and TRBJ1-4 for the parts outside the CDR3, the full variable domain is DAGVTQSPTHLIKTRGQQVTLRCSPKSGHDTVSWYQQALGQGPQFIFQYYEEEERQRGNFPDRFSGHQFPNYSSELNVNALLLGDSALYLCASSWGSEKLFFGSGTQLSVL.

This clonotype was seen repeatedly, ten times or more. The J gene is TRBJ2-1, the V gene TRBV2; D unclear. The CDR3 has 14 residues. V was pared by 5 bases and J by 5 bases, with 13 bases between. The germline V gene encodes CDR1 SNHLY and CDR2 FYNNEI. The CDR3 coding sequence is TGTGCCAGCAGTCCCGGAAATGTGAACAATGAGCAGTTCTTC. Protein product: CASSPGNVNNEQFF.

This clonotype was found many times. The chain employs TRBV20-1 and TRBJ2-7; 8 nucleotides line up with TRBD2. Germline V gives CDR1 DFQATT, CDR2 SNEGSKA (reference sequence). The CDR3 is 14 residues long. Unmatched junction bases numbered 7, after V lost 3 bases and J lost 3 bases. The CDR3 DNA follows: TGCAGTGCTAGCGGGGGGGAGGGCTTCTACGAGCAGTACTTC. Translated, it gives CSASGGEGFYEQYF.

This rearrangement joins TRBV24-1 to TRBJ2-3; D gene ambiguous. This CDR3 is 13 amino acids long. V gave up 2 bases and J gave up 3 bases, with 5 bases separating them. Germline-derived CDR1 and CDR2 are KGHDR and SFDVKD. The CDR3 DNA follows: TGTGCCACCAGTGATTCCAGGACAGATACGCAGTATTTT. Its protein is CATSDSRTDTQYF.

The chain combines TRBV12-3 or TRBV12-4 with TRBJ2-3, with D tentatively TRBD2 (5 bases). This CDR3 has 13 amino acids. Trimming removed 3 bases from V and 6 bases from J, with 10 bases in between. The CDR3 loop reads CASSFGLRDTQYF. CDR3 bases: TGTGCCAGCAGTTTCGGACTGAGGGATACGCAGTATTTT.